The rows below give T cell receptor beta chains drawn from one sample of a study of T cell changes during pregnancy in multiple sclerosis. Clones were read by immunoSEQ multiplex PCR, and TCRdb kept only the in-frame ones, dropping some. The data hold 30,000 or so clones, with roughly nine tenths observed a single time. The material sequenced was CD4+ T cells from peripheral blood mononuclear cells, taken in the second trimester of pregnancy. The receptors derive from a female donor in good health, enrolled as a control in a pregnancy study. CDR3s include the opening cysteine and the closing phenylalanine or tryptophan. The D gene is left open where the match is weak. Clone size appears in some rows only: once, few, many, or a class for an expanded clone.

clone_size: -; cdr3_length: 17; v_call: TRBV18; j_call: TRBJ2-7; d_call: TRBD1; cdr3_nt: TGTGCCAGCTCACCGATACCAACAGGGGGCGTTTTCTGGGAGCAGTACTTC; cdr3_aa: CASSPIPTGGVFWEQYF
clone_size: -; cdr3_length: 16; v_call: TRBV7-9; j_call: TRBJ1-1; d_call: -; cdr3_nt: TGTGCCAGCAGCTTAAATAAAGAACTCAAAAACACTGAAGCTTTCTTT; cdr3_aa: CASSLNKELKNTEAFF
clone_size: -; cdr3_length: 14; v_call: TRBV7-6; j_call: TRBJ1-1; d_call: -; cdr3_nt: TGTGCCAGCGGTCGGGGGGTTTTGGGCACTGAAGCTTTCTTT; cdr3_aa: CASGRGVLGTEAFF
clone_size: -; cdr3_length: 14; v_call: TRBV2; j_call: TRBJ1-1; d_call: -; cdr3_nt: TGTGCCAGCAGTGAAGACAGGGTGGGCACTGAAGCTTTCTTT; cdr3_aa: CASSEDRVGTEAFF
clone_size: few; cdr3_length: 14; v_call: TRBV19; j_call: TRBJ2-1; d_call: TRBD2; cdr3_nt: TGTGCCAGTAGTCACGGGAGGGTCTACAATGAGCAGTTCTTC; cdr3_aa: CASSHGRVYNEQFF
clone_size: -; cdr3_length: 14; v_call: TRBV7-8; j_call: TRBJ2-7; d_call: -; cdr3_nt: TGTGCCAGCAGCTTAGGACGACAATCCTACGAGCAGTACTTC; cdr3_aa: CASSLGRQSYEQYF
clone_size: -; cdr3_length: 15; v_call: TRBV30; j_call: TRBJ2-2; d_call: TRBD2; cdr3_nt: TGTGCCTGGAGTCGTAGCGGGAGGGACACCGGGGAGCTGTTTTTT; cdr3_aa: CAWSRSGRDTGELFF
clone_size: once; cdr3_length: 15; v_call: TRBV19; j_call: TRBJ2-3; d_call: TRBD2; cdr3_nt: TGTGCCAGTAGCCTACTAGCGGGGAGCACAGATACGCAGTATTTT; cdr3_aa: CASSLLAGSTDTQYF
clone_size: -; cdr3_length: 15; v_call: TRBV7-2; j_call: TRBJ1-3; d_call: -; cdr3_nt: TGTGCCAGCAGCTCTCAGACTAGCTCTGGAAACACCATATATTTT; cdr3_aa: CASSSQTSSGNTIYF
clone_size: -; cdr3_length: 16; v_call: TRBV7-8; j_call: TRBJ2-1; d_call: -; cdr3_nt: TGTGCCAGCAGCTTAGCGGGGGCGTCTACCTACAATGAGCAGTTCTTC; cdr3_aa: CASSLAGASTYNEQFF
clone_size: -; cdr3_length: 14; v_call: TRBV6-6; j_call: TRBJ2-7; d_call: -; cdr3_nt: TGTGCCAGCACTGAACGGGCAGGGAACTACGAGCAGTACTTC; cdr3_aa: CASTERAGNYEQYF
clone_size: -; cdr3_length: 13; v_call: TRBV6-6; j_call: TRBJ1-1; d_call: -; cdr3_nt: TGTGCCAGCAGTGCCCTGCGGGAGACTGAAGCTTTCTTT; cdr3_aa: CASSALRETEAFF
clone_size: once; cdr3_length: 14; v_call: TRBV19; j_call: TRBJ1-1; d_call: -; cdr3_nt: TGTGCCAGTAGCCCCCCGTACCTCAGCACTGAAGCTTTCTTT; cdr3_aa: CASSPPYLSTEAFF
clone_size: once; cdr3_length: 15; v_call: TRBV11-2; j_call: TRBJ2-1; d_call: TRBD2; cdr3_nt: TGTGCCAGCAGCTCACTAGCGGCGTCCTACAATGAGCAGTTCTTC; cdr3_aa: CASSSLAASYNEQFF
clone_size: -; cdr3_length: 16; v_call: TRBV5-5; j_call: TRBJ2-7; d_call: TRBD2; cdr3_nt: TGTGCCAGCAGCTTGTATTCACTAGCGGGAGGGGTTGAGCAGTACTTC; cdr3_aa: CASSLYSLAGGVEQYF
clone_size: -; cdr3_length: 16; v_call: TRBV9; j_call: TRBJ2-3; d_call: TRBD2; cdr3_nt: TGTGCCAGCAGCTTGTCTAGCGGGGCTAGCACAGATACGCAGTATTTT; cdr3_aa: CASSLSSGASTDTQYF
clone_size: once; cdr3_length: 14; v_call: TRBV9; j_call: TRBJ2-7; d_call: -; cdr3_nt: TGTGCCAGCAGCGTAGTCCCCAGCGCCTACGAGCAGTACTTC; cdr3_aa: CASSVVPSAYEQYF
clone_size: -; cdr3_length: 14; v_call: TRBV11-2; j_call: TRBJ2-2; d_call: TRBD1; cdr3_nt: TGTGCCAGCAGCTGGGACAGGGTTATCGGGGAGCTGTTTTTT; cdr3_aa: CASSWDRVIGELFF
clone_size: -; cdr3_length: 14; v_call: TRBV5-1; j_call: TRBJ1-4; d_call: -; cdr3_nt: TGCGCCAGCACCCTTGACAGGACTAATGAAAAACTGTTTTTT; cdr3_aa: CASTLDRTNEKLFF
clone_size: -; cdr3_length: 14; v_call: TRBV9; j_call: TRBJ2-2; d_call: TRBD1; cdr3_nt: TGTGCCAGCAGCCAGACAGGGACAATCGGGGAGCTGTTTTTT; cdr3_aa: CASSQTGTIGELFF
clone_size: -; cdr3_length: 16; v_call: TRBV6-5; j_call: TRBJ2-7; d_call: -; cdr3_nt: TGTGCCAGCAGTTACAAGGGACCGAGGGGGGGGTACGAGCAGTACTTC; cdr3_aa: CASSYKGPRGGYEQYF
clone_size: -; cdr3_length: 17; v_call: TRBV30; j_call: TRBJ2-3; d_call: TRBD2; cdr3_nt: TGTGCCTGGAGTGGTGGCGAGGGAGGGCCCTCCACAGATACGCAGTATTTT; cdr3_aa: CAWSGGEGGPSTDTQYF